What follows are 22 T cell receptor beta chains derived from one specimen sequenced in a study of control samples from healthy donors and cancer patients. The repertoire was sequenced with immunoSEQ multiplex PCR; TCRdb's copy has only in-frame clones and lacks some. The listing contains about 190,000 clones. The sequenced sample consisted of blood. Receptor source: a woman in her 30s in good health.

Points on this clone: This CDR3 is also generated by other DNA sequences in the sample. V and J are TRBV4-1 and TRBJ1-5, with TRBD1 matching over 9 bases. Germline lookup yields CDR1 MGHRA and CDR2 YSYEKL. This CDR3 is 15 amino acids long. Trimming at V came to 2 bases and at J to 5 bases, leaving 4 bases not matched to a gene. This chain's CDR3 is CASSQPGQGHQPQHF. CDR3 coding DNA: TGCGCCAGCAGCCAACCGGGACAGGGTCATCAGCCCCAGCATTTT.

This rearrangement joins TRBV5-6 to TRBJ2-4; weak D call: TRBD1 (6 bases). There are 16 residues in the CDR3. Germline-derived CDR1 and CDR2 are SGHDT and YYEEEE. Between the trimmed V and J ends, which lost 2 bases and 2 bases, there was a span of 14 bases. CDR3 region: CASSFKGWGPKNIQYF. The CDR3 DNA reads TGTGCCAGCAGCTTTAAGGGTTGGGGGCCCAAAAACATTCAGTACTTC.

The chain couples TRBV28 to TRBJ1-4, with 9 positions matching TRBD1. This CDR3 spans 16 amino acids. J was trimmed by 7 bases and V by 6 bases; bases with no gene match: 12. The germline gives CDR1 MDHEN, CDR2 SYDVKM. The CDR3 DNA sequence: TGTGCCAGCAGGACAGGGGGGGACCTTTCGAGTGAAAAACTGTTTTTT. Encoded protein: CASRTGGDLSSEKLFF.

This chain connects TRBV4-2 to TRBJ1-4; TRBD1 might be the D (5 bases). This CDR3 has 14 residues. Per germline, CDR1 LGHNA and CDR2 YNFKEQ. The V end was cut by 1 base, the J end by 7 bases, with 10 bases between. CDR3 bases: TGTGCCAGCAGCCAAGTGGGGGAGAGTGAAAAACTGTTTTTT. Residues: CASSQVGESEKLFF.

The V gene is TRBV5-1, the J gene TRBJ2-5, with a tentative D call TRBD1 (6 bases). CDR1 is SGHRS, CDR2 YFSETQ, per germline. CDR3 length: 16 residues. Deletions cut 3 bases from V and 3 bases from J, with 18 bases between. The CDR3 DNA reads TGCGCCAGCAGCTCCCTCGGACAGATAAAGGAAGAGACCCAGTACTTC. Encoded protein: CASSSLGQIKEETQYF.

The chain is built from TRBV7-2 and TRBJ1-5; D might be TRBD1 (5 bases). This CDR3 has 14 amino acids. Germline CDR1 and CDR2: SGHTA and FQGNSA. V lost 6 bases and J lost 2, with 11 bases in between. CDR3 sequence: CASSFRGGNQPQHF. DNA of the CDR3: TGTGCCAGCAGTTTTAGGGGAGGCAATCAGCCCCAGCATTTT.

The gene calls are TRBV6-5 and TRBJ2-7, with 8 bases lining up with TRBD1. The CDR3 contains 13 residues. The junction had 4 bases not matched to a gene; V was cut back by 6 bases and J by 3 bases. Germline values: CDR1 MNHEY, CDR2 SVGAGI. The CDR3 DNA reads TGTGCCAGCAGACCGGGACAGGACTACGAGCAGTACTTC. This translates into CASRPGQDYEQYF.

The chain recombines TRBV7-9 with TRBJ2-1; D is undetermined. The V gene lost 5 bases and the J gene lost 5 bases, with 13 bases spanning the gap. The CDR3 length is 14 residues. CDR1 and CDR2 (germline): SEHNR, FQNEAQ (reference sequence). CDR3 bases: TGTGCCAGCAGCCCTCTCCCCCTTAACAATGAGCAGTTCTTC. As protein: CASSPLPLNNEQFF.

The chain uses TRBV12-3 or TRBV12-4 and TRBJ1-2; a possible D gene is TRBD1 (5 bases). The CDR3 contains 13 residues. Trimming took off 5 bases at V and 8 bases at J, with 15 bases between the two ends. This chain's CDR3 is CASSLLGEDGYTF. The CDR3 DNA reads as TGTGCCAGCAGTCTCCTGGGGGAAGACGGCTACACCTTC.

This rearrangement joins TRBV10-3 to TRBJ2-7; D might be TRBD1 (6 bases). Germline CDR1 ENHRY, CDR2 SYGVKD. Trimming removed 1 base at V and 6 bases at J, with 13 bases between. The CDR3 contains 14 residues. This CDR3 reads CAISEYPDRGEQYF. CDR3 DNA sequence: TGTGCCATCAGTGAGTACCCGGACAGAGGCGAGCAGTACTTC.

The chain is built from TRBV19 and TRBJ1-6; 8 bases map to TRBD1. The CDR3 has 14 amino acids. The V gene end was trimmed by 5 bases and the J gene end by 8 bases; junction bases not matched to a gene: 5. Germline CDR1 and CDR2: LNHDA and SQIVND (reference sequence). CDR3 sequence: CASSWGQEHSPLHF. CDR3 in DNA: TGTGCCAGTAGTTGGGGACAGGAACATTCACCCCTCCACTTT.

The chain links TRBV11-1 to TRBJ2-5, with 7 bases fitting TRBD1. This CDR3 has 14 amino acids. With 6 bases clipped from V and 1 base from J, the junction kept 5 bases outside the gene matches. CDR1 SGHAT and CDR2 FQDESV come from the germline V gene (reference sequence). The CDR3 sequence: CASSMDRFQETQYF. CDR3 DNA sequence: TGTGCCAGCAGTATGGACAGGTTCCAAGAGACCCAGTACTTC.

As regards this clone: The junction departs from germline at one end; a sequencing error may be responsible. The chain combines TRBV7-7 with TRBJ2-1; D may be TRBD1 (6 bases). Looked up from germline, CDR1 is SSHAT and CDR2 is FNYEAQ (reference sequence). This CDR3 has 13 amino acids. The CDR3 sequence: CASSLEAGAEQFF. In nucleotides, the CDR3 is TGTGCTAGCAGCTTAGAGGCAGGGGCTGAGCAGTTCTTC.

Here the CDR3 reads CASSLGADTEAFF. The CDR3 coding sequence is TGTGCCAGCAGCTTAGGGGCGGACACTGAAGCTTTCTTT. The chain carries TRBV11-1 and TRBJ1-1; no clear D. V lost 1 base, J lost 3 bases, and 6 bases lay in between. CDR1 and CDR2 from the germline V gene are SGHAT and FQDESV (reference sequence). This CDR3 comprises 13 residues.

The V gene is TRBV3-1 (or the pseudogene TRBV3-2), the J gene TRBJ2-5; TRBD1 agrees at 7 bases. The germline gives CDR1 LGHDT, CDR2 YNNKEL (reference sequence). The trim removed 4 bases at V and 5 bases at J, leaving 7 bases unmatched. CDR3 length: 14 amino acids. For the CDR3, the DNA is TGTGCCAGCAGCCGCCGACAGGGCTGGGAGACCCAGTACTTC. Its translation: CASSRRQGWETQYF.

The chain has TRBV4-2 and TRBJ1-1; D gene unclear. The CDR3 has 15 amino acids. The germline CDR1 and CDR2 sequences are LGHNA and YNFKEQ. Trimming removed 0 bases from V and 4 bases from J, with 12 bases in between. DNA of the CDR3: TGTGCCAGCAGCCAAGAGCTGGGTAAGGGCACTGAAGCTTTCTTT. Translating it yields CASSQELGKGTEAFF.

The chain combines TRBV19 with TRBJ2-7, with 8 bases matching TRBD2. The germline V gene has CDR1 LNHDA and CDR2 SQIVND (reference sequence). This CDR3 region has 14 residues. Germline trimming cut 3 bases from V and 5 bases from J; bases unmatched to any gene: 6. The CDR3 DNA follows: TGTGCCAGTAGTATTGTCGGGGGGGGGAACGAGCAGTACTTC. Translating gives CASSIVGGGNEQYF.

This CDR3 is CASSRGQGAYNEQFF. In nucleotides, the CDR3 is TGTGCCAGCAGCCGCGGACAGGGGGCCTACAATGAGCAGTTCTTC. The V gene is TRBV6-5, the J gene TRBJ2-1, with 10 bases fitting TRBD1. This CDR3 region has 15 residues. CDR1 is MNHEY and CDR2 is SVGAGI in the germline V gene. The junction had 4 bases not matched to a gene; V was cut back by 6 bases and J by 2 bases.

J is TRBJ1-1 and V is TRBV28; TRBD1 agrees at 7 bases. The CDR3 has 14 residues. Germline assignment: CDR1 MDHEN and CDR2 SYDVKM. V lost 6 bases to trimming and J lost 6 bases; unmatched junction nucleotides: 10. The CDR3 coding sequence is TGTGCCAGCAGGACCTCGACAGGGTTAGCTGAAGCTTTCTTT. Translation: CASRTSTGLAEAFF. Supplemented by reference TRBV28 and TRBJ1-1, the full variable domain reads DVKVTQSSRYLVKRTGEKVFLECVQDMDHENMFWYRQDPGLGLRLIYFSYDVKMKEKGDIPEGYSVSREKKERFSLILESASTNQTSMYLCASRTSTGLAEAFFGQGTRLTVV.

V usage is TRBV6-6 and J usage is TRBJ1-6; D is undetermined. This CDR3 is built from 15 residues. V gave up 6 bases and J gave up 1 base, with 10 bases separating them. Germline V gene sequence: CDR1 MNHNY, CDR2 SVGAGI (reference sequence). The CDR3 spells CASRGLGSYNSPLHF. CDR3 nucleotides: TGTGCCAGCAGGGGCTTGGGGTCCTATAATTCACCCCTCCACTTT.

This chain links TRBV4-3 with TRBJ2-1, with 9 bases that match TRBD2. Per germline, CDR1 LGHNA and CDR2 YSLEER. CDR3 size: 17 residues. J gave up 7 bases and V 4 bases, and 14 bases lay outside the gene matches. CDR3 sequence: CASSRGRGRLAVNEQFF. The CDR3 DNA reads TGCGCCAGCAGCCGCGGGCGGGGAAGACTAGCGGTGAATGAGCAGTTCTTC.

This chain links TRBV2 with TRBJ2-5, with D perhaps matching TRBD2 (5 bases). The germline V gene has CDR1 SNHLY and CDR2 FYNNEI. V was trimmed by 4 bases and J by 6 bases, leaving 9 bases between them. This CDR3 contains 12 residues. CDR3 sequence reads: CASSGSGKTQYF. Written as DNA, the CDR3 is TGTGCCAGCAGTGGGAGCGGAAAGACCCAGTACTTC.